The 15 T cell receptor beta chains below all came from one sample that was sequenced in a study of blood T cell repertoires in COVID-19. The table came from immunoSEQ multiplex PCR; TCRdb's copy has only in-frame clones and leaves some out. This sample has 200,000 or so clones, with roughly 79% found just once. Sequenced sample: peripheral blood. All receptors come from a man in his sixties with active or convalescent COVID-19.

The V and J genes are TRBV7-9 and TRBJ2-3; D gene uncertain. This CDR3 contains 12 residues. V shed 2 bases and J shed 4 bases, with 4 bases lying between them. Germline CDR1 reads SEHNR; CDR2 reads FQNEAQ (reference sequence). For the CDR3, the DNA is TGTGCCAGCAGCTTATCGGCAGATACGCAGTATTTT. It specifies CASSLSADTQYF.

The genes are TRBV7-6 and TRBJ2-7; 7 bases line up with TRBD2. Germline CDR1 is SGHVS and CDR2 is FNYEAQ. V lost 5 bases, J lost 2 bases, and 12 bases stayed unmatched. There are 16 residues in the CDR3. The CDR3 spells CASSPRAGPTTYEQYF. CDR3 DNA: TGTGCCAGCAGCCCGAGAGCGGGACCTACGACCTACGAGCAGTACTTC.

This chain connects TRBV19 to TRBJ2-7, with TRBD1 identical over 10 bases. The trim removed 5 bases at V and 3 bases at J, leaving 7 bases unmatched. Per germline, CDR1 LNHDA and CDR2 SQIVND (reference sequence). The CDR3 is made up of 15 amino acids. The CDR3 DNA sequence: TGTGCCAGTAGTTTTCGGACAGGGGGGATCTACGAGCAGTACTTC. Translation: CASSFRTGGIYEQYF.

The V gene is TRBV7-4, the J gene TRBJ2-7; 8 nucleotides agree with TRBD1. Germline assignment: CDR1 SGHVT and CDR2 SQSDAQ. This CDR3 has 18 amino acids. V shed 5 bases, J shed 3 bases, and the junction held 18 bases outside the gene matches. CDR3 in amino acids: CASSPPGVGTGSNYEQYF. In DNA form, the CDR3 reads TGTGCCAGCAGCCCCCCTGGTGTGGGGACAGGCTCGAACTACGAGCAGTACTTC.

As DNA, the CDR3 is TGTGCCAGCAGCGGGGACTCAACTAATGAAAAACTGTTTTTT. Translation gives CASSGDSTNEKLFF. V usage is TRBV28 and J usage is TRBJ1-4; TRBD1 might be the D (5 bases). V lost 6 bases, J lost 0 bases, and 8 bases lay in between. In germline, CDR1 is MDHEN, CDR2 SYDVKM. The CDR3 totals 14 residues. The full variable domain, completed using reference TRBV28 and TRBJ1-4, is DVKVTQSSRYLVKRTGEKVFLECVQDMDHENMFWYRQDPGLGLRLIYFSYDVKMKEKGDIPEGYSVSREKKERFSLILESASTNQTSMYLCASSGDSTNEKLFFGSGTQLSVL.

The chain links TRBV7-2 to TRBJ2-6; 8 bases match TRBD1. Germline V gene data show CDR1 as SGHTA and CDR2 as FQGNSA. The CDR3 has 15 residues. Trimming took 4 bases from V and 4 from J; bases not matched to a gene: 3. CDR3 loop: CASSWTGSGANVLTF. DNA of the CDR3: TGTGCCAGCAGCTGGACAGGGTCAGGGGCCAACGTCCTGACTTTC.

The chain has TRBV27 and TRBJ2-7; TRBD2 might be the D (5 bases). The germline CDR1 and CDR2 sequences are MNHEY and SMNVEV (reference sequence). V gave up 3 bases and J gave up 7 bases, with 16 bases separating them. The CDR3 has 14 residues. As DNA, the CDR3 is TGTGCCAGCAGTTTGTCCCCGGGAACGTCAGAGCAGTACTTC. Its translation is CASSLSPGTSEQYF.

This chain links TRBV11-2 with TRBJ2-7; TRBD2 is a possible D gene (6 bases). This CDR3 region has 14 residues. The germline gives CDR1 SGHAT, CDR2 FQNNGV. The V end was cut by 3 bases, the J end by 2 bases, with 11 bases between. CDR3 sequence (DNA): TGTGCCAGCAGCTTCGGTAGCGGCACCTACGAGCAGTACTTC. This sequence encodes CASSFGSGTYEQYF.

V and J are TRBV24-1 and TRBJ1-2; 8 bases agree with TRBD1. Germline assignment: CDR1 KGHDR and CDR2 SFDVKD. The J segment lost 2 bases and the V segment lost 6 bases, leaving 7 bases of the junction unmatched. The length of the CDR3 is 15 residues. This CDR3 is CATSMSGGLNYGYTF. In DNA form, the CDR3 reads TGTGCCACCAGTATGTCAGGGGGCTTAAACTATGGCTACACCTTC.

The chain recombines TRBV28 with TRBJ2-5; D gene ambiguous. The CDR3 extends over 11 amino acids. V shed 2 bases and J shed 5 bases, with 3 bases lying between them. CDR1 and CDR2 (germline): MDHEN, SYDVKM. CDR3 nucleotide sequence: TGTGCCAGCAGTTTAGAGGAGACCCAGTACTTC. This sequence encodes CASSLEETQYF.

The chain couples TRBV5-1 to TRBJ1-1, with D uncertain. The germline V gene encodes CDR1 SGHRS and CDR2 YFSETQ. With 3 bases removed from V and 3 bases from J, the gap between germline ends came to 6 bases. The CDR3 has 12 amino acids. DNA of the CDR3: TGCGCCAGCAGCTACTCGGACACTGAAGCTTTCTTT. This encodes CASSYSDTEAFF.

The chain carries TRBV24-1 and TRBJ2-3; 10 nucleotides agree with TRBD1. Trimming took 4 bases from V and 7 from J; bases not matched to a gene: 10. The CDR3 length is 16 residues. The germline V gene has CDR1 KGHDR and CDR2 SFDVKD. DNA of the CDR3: TGTGCCACCAGTGACTCGGGACAGGGGAGTATTAATACGCAGTATTTT. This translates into CATSDSGQGSINTQYF.

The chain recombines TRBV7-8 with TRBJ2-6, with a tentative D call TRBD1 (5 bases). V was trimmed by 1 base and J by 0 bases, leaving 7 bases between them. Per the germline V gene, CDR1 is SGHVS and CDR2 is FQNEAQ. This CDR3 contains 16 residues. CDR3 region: CASSLGQHSGANVLTF. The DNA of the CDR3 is TGTGCCAGCAGCTTAGGACAGCACTCTGGGGCCAACGTCCTGACTTTC.

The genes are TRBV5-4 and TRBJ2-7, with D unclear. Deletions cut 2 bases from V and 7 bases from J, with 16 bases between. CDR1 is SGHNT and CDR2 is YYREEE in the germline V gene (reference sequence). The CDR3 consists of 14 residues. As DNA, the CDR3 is TGTGCCAGCAGCTTTAGAACAGTCCATGGGGAGCAGTACTTC. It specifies CASSFRTVHGEQYF.

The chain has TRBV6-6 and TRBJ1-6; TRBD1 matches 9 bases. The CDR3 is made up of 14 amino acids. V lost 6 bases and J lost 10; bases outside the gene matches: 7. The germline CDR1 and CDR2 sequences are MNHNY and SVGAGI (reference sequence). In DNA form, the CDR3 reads TGTGCCAGCAGGGGGGACAGGGAAGGATCACCCCTCCACTTT. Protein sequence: CASRGDREGSPLHF.